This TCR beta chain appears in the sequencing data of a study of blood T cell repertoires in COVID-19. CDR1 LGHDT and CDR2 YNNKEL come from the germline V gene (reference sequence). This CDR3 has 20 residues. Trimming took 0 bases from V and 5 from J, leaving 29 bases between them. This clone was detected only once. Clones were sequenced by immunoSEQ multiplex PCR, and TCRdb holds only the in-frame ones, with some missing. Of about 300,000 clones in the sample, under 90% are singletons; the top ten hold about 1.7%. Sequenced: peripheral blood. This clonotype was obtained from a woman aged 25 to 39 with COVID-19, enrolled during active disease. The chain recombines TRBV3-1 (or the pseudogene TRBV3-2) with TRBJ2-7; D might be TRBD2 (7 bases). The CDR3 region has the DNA TGTGCCAGCAGCCAAGACAATCTGAGGGGGGGCCTAGGGTCAGAAGACGAGCAGTACTTC. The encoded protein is CASSQDNLRGGLGSEDEQYF.